This TCR beta chain was observed in a study of PD-1 blockade in classical Hodgkin lymphoma (dated by TCRdb to 2020 to 2022). Concerning the study at large: Nivolumab dosing was 3 mg/kg intravenously every 2 weeks, continuing until either disease progression or unacceptable toxicity. The study used TCR beta sequencing and CyTOF to define a peripheral blood immune signature of response to PD-1 blockade in classical Hodgkin lymphoma. Overall results and qualifications from the work: The study covered only a single clinical trial cohort, and the causes of the repertoire differences, possibly disease activity or prior therapy, were still not defined. Trial patients achieving complete response had baseline diversity similar to newly diagnosed patients, whereas partial responders and progressors had significantly lower diversity. Baseline TCR diversity was reported to be lower in newly diagnosed patients than in healthy donors, and even lower in relapsed/refractory patients. CD4+ but not CD8+ TCR diversity rose significantly by C4D1 (p=0.0027 vs p=0.16), most apparent in complete responders (p=0.02). Diversity was lower in patients who began nivolumab less than 1 year after ASCT, so these patients were left out of later analyses to avoid confounding by immune reconstitution.

The Qiagen DNeasy kit was used to extract genomic DNA both from unsorted PBMCs and from the negatively selected CD4+ and CD8+ fractions. Amplification of TCR beta CDR3 regions was done by immunoSEQ multiplex PCR with primers that anneal to V and J segments. A synthetic immune receptor repertoire was used to minimize amplification bias, and any remaining bias was removed computationally after sequencing. The study's processing was this. Repertoire diversity was quantified as the Shannon entropy index using custom Python scripts. The unsorted, CD4+ and CD8+ repertoires were each analyzed separately, with the exception of combined analyses, where CD4+ and CD8+ sequences were merged in silico. Clonal expansion was defined as at least a 2-fold frequency increase after treatment relative to C1D1, with a pseudocount of 0.5 for undetected baseline clones. Clones with 0 or 1 copy at C1D1 were defined as singleton clones, while clones with 2 or more copies were defined as non-singleton clones. Clones expanded in unsorted samples were labelled as CD4+, CD8+ or unknown by matching protein sequences in sorted samples from the same patient. Wilcoxon tests on paired samples were used to test changes in diversity from C1D1 to C4D1. Sourced from immuneACCESS, this table was stored by TCRdb with only in-frame sequences that have V and J called. A share of the clones is absent; for the studies checked, an unresolved V gene accounts for under half, and the remainder has no known explanation. The DNA gave D and trimming, while V, J and clone size come from that table. This sample holds about 14,000 clones; over 70% were observed only once. About 23% of the sample rests with the top ten.

Sample time point, as interpreted from the label and publication: cycle 2 day 1 (C2D1) of nivolumab. All trial patients had relapsed after autologous stem cell transplantation, with cohorts A, B and C differing in prior brentuximab vedotin exposure. A total of around 59 patients with relapsed/refractory classical Hodgkin lymphoma made up the trial cohort, and each patient's best overall response was complete response, partial response or progressive disease. In the multi-cohort phase II CheckMate 205 trial, trial patients received single-agent nivolumab. An independent review committee assessed best overall response by applying the 2007 International Working Group response criteria. Trial PBMCs were collected just before the start of nivolumab (C1D1) and during therapy at cycle 2 day 1 and cycle 4 day 1. After peripheral blood was drawn into 8 mL Vacutainer Cell Preparation Tubes, PBMCs were isolated by centrifugation and then cryopreserved.

Trimmed from V: 5 bases; trimmed from J: 0 bases; junction bases lacking a gene match: 6. Via the germline V gene (reference sequence), CDR1 is SEHNR and CDR2 FQNEAQ. The CDR3 covers 16 residues, taking in both the cysteine and the phenylalanine. CDR3 DNA is the only sequence kept; it has 48 bases, read in frame from the first base. This clone was recorded only once. Its target antigen remains unknown. No clone much larger than this one lies a single base away; base qualities are absent. The source is a human donor with classical Hodgkin lymphoma. The chain joins TRBV7-9 to TRBJ2-2; TRBD1 matches 7 bases in the middle. The material was peripheral blood mononuclear cells (PBMCs), obtained before the second cycle of nivolumab. In nucleotides, the sequence is TGTGCCAGCAGCCTTAAGACAGGGCCGAACACCGGGGAGCTGTTTTTT. Its protein reads: CASSLKTGPNTGELFF.